The 9 T cell receptor beta chains reported below all come from one sample, sequenced in a study of early T cells in non-severe SARS-CoV-2 infection. Via MiXCR, TCRdb re-called the 5' RACE reads, giving one row per CDR3 protein. Of about 48,000 distinct CDR3 sequences in the sample, 6.2% were seen once. The input for sequencing was whole blood, taken at baseline. The source of these receptors is an adult who was a healthcare worker with PCR-confirmed SARS-CoV-2 infection or an uninfected control (not recorded which).

This clonotype has at least ten counts. This chain uses TRBV19 with TRBJ2-3; no clear D. The CDR3 spans 13 residues. From germline, CDR1 is LNHDA and CDR2 SQIVND (reference sequence). V was shortened by 7 bases and J by 4 bases, with 12 bases between the two germline ends. The CDR3 sequence: CASKVRSADTQYF. The CDR3 coding sequence is TGTGCCAGTAAGGTCAGGTCGGCAGATACGCAGTATTTT. Complete variable domain (other parts from reference TRBV19 and TRBJ2-3): DGGITQSPKYLFRKEGQNVTLSCEQNLNHDAMYWYRQDPGQGLRLIYYSQIVNDFQKGDIAEGYSVSREKKESFPLTVTSAQKNPTAFYLCASKVRSADTQYFGPGTRLTVL.

The V and J genes are TRBV3-1 and TRBJ1-1; possible D gene TRBD1, 5 bases. The CDR3 is 13 amino acids. Germline V gene sequence: CDR1 LGHDT, CDR2 YNNKEL (reference sequence). V lost 1 base to trimming and J lost 6 bases, with 9 bases between them. For the CDR3, the DNA is TGTGCCAGCAGCCAAGTTGTGGGGGCTGAAGCTTTCTTT. This translates into CASSQVVGAEAFF.

This clonotype was observed once. The chain couples TRBV20-1 to TRBJ2-5; 10 bases are a match to TRBD2. Losses at the gene ends were 3 bases for V and 5 bases for J; bases not matched to a gene: 9. Germline V gene sequence: CDR1 DFQATT, CDR2 SNEGSKA (reference sequence). CDR3 length equals 15 residues. The CDR3 nucleotides read TGCAGTGCTAGTCCCCTAGCGGGAGTAAGTGAGACCCAGTACTTC. It encodes CSASPLAGVSETQYF.

This clonotype was picked up a small number of times. The chain has TRBV6-5 and TRBJ1-1; D ambiguous. The CDR3 is 15 residues long. Germline CDR1 MNHEY, CDR2 SVGAGI. Trimming pared 0 bases from V and 1 base from J, leaving 9 bases between. The DNA of the CDR3 is TGTGCCAGCAGTTACTCCGGACGGGCGAACACTGAAGCTTTCTTT. Its protein is CASSYSGRANTEAFF.

This clonotype came up many times. The J gene is TRBJ2-5, the V gene TRBV2, with 9 bases lining up with TRBD1. CDR3 length equals 13 residues. V was pared by 9 bases and J by 2 bases, with 4 bases of the junction left unmatched. CDR1 and CDR2 from the germline V gene are SNHLY and FYNNEI. The CDR3 bases are TGTGCCAGGAAACAGGGGGCACAAGAGACCCAGTACTTC. Protein sequence: CARKQGAQETQYF.

This clonotype was seen at least ten times. This rearrangement joins TRBV19 to TRBJ2-1; 9 bases align to TRBD2. Looked up from germline, CDR1 is LNHDA and CDR2 is SQIVND (reference sequence). The CDR3 is 15 residues long. Trimming cost V 6 bases and J 10 bases; bases outside gene matches: 13. The CDR3 spells CASSFLGTSTPEQFF. In DNA, the CDR3 is TGTGCCAGTAGCTTTCTAGGGACTAGCACCCCCGAGCAGTTCTTC.

This clonotype was detected a few times. The CDR3 loop is CASIENTGELFF. The CDR3 DNA follows: TGTGCCAGCATTGAGAACACCGGGGAGCTGTTTTTT. This chain uses TRBV28 with TRBJ2-2; D gene uncertain. The V end lost 7 bases, the J end lost 1 base, and 4 bases lay between the germline ends. This CDR3 has 12 residues. CDR1 and CDR2 from the germline V gene are MDHEN and SYDVKM.

This clonotype was seen a handful of times. The chain employs TRBV12-3 or TRBV12-4 and TRBJ2-7; 7 nucleotides agree with TRBD2. V was pared by 5 bases and J by 4 bases, with 14 bases of the junction left unmatched. The CDR3 runs 16 residues. CDR3 loop: CASSDLSASGKYEQYF. In DNA form, the CDR3 reads TGTGCCAGCAGTGACCTTTCGGCTAGCGGCAAATACGAGCAGTACTTC.

The table lists this clonotype with a few counts. The chain uses TRBV20-1 and TRBJ2-7; D might be TRBD1 (5 bases). The CDR3 has 14 residues. Between the trimmed V and J ends, which lost 6 bases and 3 bases, there was a span of 18 bases. Germline V gives CDR1 DFQATT, CDR2 SNEGSKA (reference sequence). The CDR3 DNA sequence: TGCAGTGCCAACGTTAACAGGCGGTACTACGAGCAGTACTTC. Translating it yields CSANVNRRYYEQYF.